The rows below give T cell receptor beta chains drawn from one sample of a study of T cell repertoires in aging, cancer and after chemotherapy. TCRdb redid the calling of the multiplex PCR reads with MiXCR, one entry per CDR3 protein. The profile shows 3,000 or so distinct CDR3 sequences, around 30% of them singletons. The sequenced sample consisted of blood. The receptors derive from a human donor in good health. Each CDR3 is given with its conserved first and last residue. The order of the fields is D gene, V gene, clone size, J gene, CDR3 DNA, CDR3 protein. D genes are given only for firm matches. For some rows the clone size is stated as once, few or many, or as a class when expanded; others skip it.

>NA|TRBV27|medium-sized|TRBJ1-5
TGTGCCACCAGAAAACAGGGTTCCTTTGAGCCCCAGCATTTT
CATRKQGSFEPQHF
>TRBD2|TRBV5-1|few|TRBJ2-7
TGCGCCAGCAGCTCCGGACTAGCGGGGACCTCCTACGAGCAGTACTTC
CASSSGLAGTSYEQYF
>NA|TRBV19|NA|TRBJ2-1
TGTGCCAGTAGCTTGGGGGGGGCCGATGAGCAGTTCTTC
CASSLGGADEQFF
>NA|TRBV29-1|large|TRBJ2-1
TGCAGCGTTGAATTGCTAGCAGGGATAGGACGAAATGAGCAGTTCTTC
CSVELLAGIGRNEQFF
>NA|TRBV18|medium-sized|TRBJ1-2
TGTGCCAGCTCACAGGGACGGGGCCTTAACTATGGCTACACCTTC
CASSQGRGLNYGYTF
>TRBD1|TRBV7-2|medium-sized|TRBJ2-3
TGTGCCAGCAGCTTAACAGGGGCCCCTAGGACAGATACGCAGTATTTT
CASSLTGAPRTDTQYF
>NA|TRBV5-1|NA|TRBJ2-5
TGTGCCAGCAGTTTAGCGGACTCACAAGAGACCCAGTACTTC
CASSLADSQETQYF
>NA|TRBV2|NA|TRBJ1-2
TGTGCCAGCAGTCAGTCTAACTATGGCTACACCTTC
CASSQSNYGYTF
>NA|TRBV20-1|NA|TRBJ2-1
TGCAGTGCAACCCTTCGGACCCGGGGAGGTGAGCAGTTCTTC
CSATLRTRGGEQFF
>NA|TRBV7-9|NA|TRBJ2-7
TGTGCCAGCAGCCCCGGGAGTTCGGCCTACGAGCAGTACTTC
CASSPGSSAYEQYF
>NA|TRBV4-3|NA|TRBJ2-7
TGTGCCAGCAGCCCTGTAGGGGAGCGCGAGCAGTACTTC
CASSPVGEREQYF
>TRBD2|TRBV19|NA|TRBJ2-1
TGTGCCAGTAGTATAGATAGTGGGGCGGGGGGGTCTCGGGATGAGCAGTTCTTC
CASSIDSGAGGSRDEQFF
>NA|TRBV19|NA|TRBJ2-5
TGTGCCAGTAGTATTAGGGGATTCCAAGAGACCCAGTACTTC
CASSIRGFQETQYF
>NA|TRBV5-1|medium-sized|TRBJ2-7
TGCGCCAGCAGCCCCGGTTCGGCCTACACGGGTCCCGAGCAGTACTTC
CASSPGSAYTGPEQYF
>NA|TRBV7-6|NA|TRBJ2-1
TGTGCCAGCAGCCGGACCTACAATGAGCAGTTCTTC
CASSRTYNEQFF
>NA|TRBV19|NA|TRBJ2-5
TGTGCCAGTAGTATCCACGGGGGACAGGAGACCCAGTACTTC
CASSIHGGQETQYF
>NA|TRBV7-9|medium-sized|TRBJ2-5
TGTGCCAGCAGCATGCCCGGGTCTCGAATAGAGACCCAGTACTTC
CASSMPGSRIETQYF
>NA|TRBV27|medium-sized|TRBJ2-7
TGTGCCAGCAGTTTATCGGGATTATCAGGATACGAGCAGTACTTC
CASSLSGLSGYEQYF
>TRBD1|TRBV20-1|medium-sized|TRBJ1-5
TGCAGTGCTAGAGAGGACAGGGAGTTCCAGCCCCAGCATTTT
CSAREDREFQPQHF
>NA|TRBV28|NA|TRBJ2-2
TGTGCCAGCAGTTTAACCGGGAACACCGGGGAGCTGTTTTTT
CASSLTGNTGELFF
>NA|TRBV6-6|NA|TRBJ1-2
TGTGCCAGCAGCCACCGGGGGCAGGGTGGTAGCTACACCTTC
CASSHRGQGGSYTF
>NA|TRBV23-1|few|TRBJ1-1
TGCGCCAGCAGTCAAAAAGCCAGGCCCCAGTCAAGGAGGAGGGATACTTTCTTT
CASSQKARPQSRRRDTFF
>NA|TRBV7-2|NA|TRBJ2-5
TGTGCCAGCAGCGTCAGCGCAACCCTCCGGGAGACCCAGTACTTC
CASSVSATLRETQYF
>NA|TRBV6-6|medium-sized|TRBJ2-2
TGTGCCAGCAGTTTGAGGGCCGCCGGGGAGCTGTTTTTT
CASSLRAAGELFF
>NA|TRBV20-1|medium-sized|TRBJ2-6
TGCAGTCCCACCCGGGACAGCGGGGCCGGGGCCAACGTCCTGACTTTC
CSPTRDSGAGANVLTF
>TRBD1|TRBV7-2|large|TRBJ2-1
TGTGCCAGCAGCCTGCGGGACAGGCCCTACAATGAGCAGTTCTTC
CASSLRDRPYNEQFF
>NA|TRBV29-1|large|TRBJ1-2
TGCAGCGTGACTATAACGGGTGGCTACACCTTC
CSVTITGGYTF
>TRBD1|TRBV5-5|medium-sized|TRBJ1-3
TGTGCCAGCCGAACAGGGGGCGCGGGCTCTGGAAACACCATATATTTT
CASRTGGAGSGNTIYF
>NA|TRBV12-3/TRBV12-4|medium-sized|TRBJ2-7
TGTGCCAGCAGTTTAGTGATCTATGGCGAGCAGTACTTC
CASSLVIYGEQYF
>NA|TRBV5-4|medium-sized|TRBJ2-4
TGTGCCAGCAGCTGGGGGGCTAGCGGAAAAAACATTCAGTACTTC
CASSWGASGKNIQYF
>NA|TRBV30|NA|TRBJ1-1
TGTGCCTGGAGAGTCGAAGCTTTCTTT
CAWRVEAFF
>NA|TRBV7-6|medium-sized|TRBJ1-5
TGTGCCAGCAGCTTGTTTGATCCCGATCAGCCCCAGCATTTT
CASSLFDPDQPQHF
>NA|TRBV12-3/TRBV12-4|medium-sized|TRBJ2-1
TGTGCCAGCAGCCGGGACTCCTACAATGAGCAGTTCTTC
CASSRDSYNEQFF
>NA|TRBV10-3|few|TRBJ1-4
TGTGCCATCAGCGGGGGAGACAGGTTCCGTCGCGCTAATGAAAAACTGTTTTTT
CAISGGDRFRRANEKLFF
>NA|TRBV27|medium-sized|TRBJ1-6
TGTGCCAGCAGTTCCACCCATGGGATGGGGATTAATTCACCCCTCCACTTT
CASSSTHGMGINSPLHF
>NA|TRBV27|medium-sized|TRBJ1-2
TGTGCCAGCAGTTCCCTGGGGCTAAACTATGGCTACACCTTC
CASSSLGLNYGYTF
>NA|TRBV14|few|TRBJ2-7
TGTGCCAGCAGCCAAGATCATTTTTCGGCTTACGAGCAGTACTTC
CASSQDHFSAYEQYF
>TRBD2|TRBV13|NA|TRBJ2-1
TGTGCCAGCAGCTTAGGCGGACTAGCGGGGGGGACTTACTCCTACAATGAGCAGTTCTTC
CASSLGGLAGGTYSYNEQFF
>NA|TRBV27|medium-sized|TRBJ2-3
TGTGCCAGCAGTCTCCGGGGCACAGATACGCAGTATTTT
CASSLRGTDTQYF
>NA|TRBV30|medium-sized|TRBJ1-5
TGTGCCTGGAGTGGAGGGGTAGCGGCTTCGGATCCCCAGCATTTT
CAWSGGVAASDPQHF
>NA|TRBV20-1|medium-sized|TRBJ1-2
TGCAGTGTGGCGTCTAACTATGGCTACACCTTC
CSVASNYGYTF